The clone carrying this T cell receptor (beta chain) was seen a handful of times. The antigen is not known. This sample is drawn from a study of cytomegalovirus exposure and HLA in healthy donors. Overall study: As an earlier analysis found, roughly 180 million T cells yielded 90 million to 140 million unique TCR beta sequences. General study findings and limits: The authors enumerated over 150 TCR beta chains as linked to cytomegalovirus. One later analysis reportedly identified an Asian-associated ancestry cluster that showed fewer N-insertions than the approximately 700-donor mean.

Researchers ran the PCR with 60 Vbeta and 13 Jbeta primers. The data were produced by immunoSEQ multiplex PCR, yet TCRdb's version contains in-frame clones alone and is incomplete. The data contain 150,000 or so clones, roughly 79% of them singletons. The germline V and J ends were trimmed by 6 bases and 6 bases, with 17 bases remaining between them. The length of the CDR3 is 14 residues. From germline, CDR1 is SGHNT and CDR2 YENEEA. The specimen was PBMCs. The chain is built from TRBV11-3 and TRBJ1-1, with TRBD1 as a possible D gene (6 bases). The clonotype originates from a woman aged 40-49 years in good health and CMV-seronegative. The CDR3 nucleotides are TGTGCCAGCAGATCTTTAGACAGGTCCCCTGAAGCTTTCTTT. It yields the protein CASRSLDRSPEAFF. Full variable domain (missing parts from reference TRBV11-3 and TRBJ1-1): EAGVVQSPRYKIIEKKQPVAFWCNPISGHNTLYWYLQNLGQGPELLIRYENEEAVDDSQLPKDRFSAERLKGVDSTLKIQPAELGDSAVYLCASRSLDRSPEAFFGQGTRLTVV.